This T cell receptor beta chain was obtained from a study of CD8 T cells in Susac syndrome. Study-wide results and limits: The study admitted that it had a relatively small number of individuals in its TCR sequencing and HLA analysis.

After extraction with the RNeasy kit, about 0.45 to 1 ug of the RNA was reverse transcribed using random hexamers. Amplification of the TCR beta CDR3 was carried out by immunoSEQ multiplex PCR, which spanned a total of 54 Vbeta and 13 Jbeta segments. One entry per CDR3 protein results from TCRdb running MiXCR on the immunoSEQ multiplex PCR reads. Of 200,000 or so distinct CDR3 sequences listed, roughly 90% were seen once; the top ten hold about 0.12%. On this clonotype: Its antigen remains unidentified.

This CDR3 spans 15 amino acids. V shed 0 bases and J shed 7 bases, with 14 bases lying between them. Germline V gene lookup returns CDR1 SGDLS and CDR2 YYNGEE. CD8+ and CD4+ blood T cells underwent TCR beta sequencing. The sample comprised CD8+ T cells from PBMCs. This sequence was found in a human donor with multiple sclerosis. The chain couples TRBV9 to TRBJ2-1; D might be TRBD1 or TRBD2, each matching 5 bases. CDR3 sequence (DNA): TGTGCCAGCAGCGTAGACGGGACCGACGCAAATGAGCAGTTCTTC. As protein: CASSVDGTDANEQFF. The whole variable domain, filled in from reference TRBV9 and TRBJ2-1, reads DSGVTQTPKHLITATGQRVTLRCSPRSGDLSVYWYQQSLDQGLQFLIQYYNGEERAKGNILERFSAQQFPDLHSELNLSSLELGDSALYFCASSVDGTDANEQFFGPGTRLTVL.